This is a list of T cell receptor beta chains from one sample in a study of blood T cells in healthy people across ages. One entry per CDR3 protein results from TCRdb running MiXCR on the 5' RACE reads. The table shows 600,000 or so distinct CDR3 sequences, with around 31% occurring only once. Sequencing was carried out using blood. The receptors originated from a woman aged 80 or over in good health. CDR3s include the opening cysteine and the closing phenylalanine or tryptophan. Fields, in order: clone size, J gene, D gene, V gene, CDR3 protein, CDR3 DNA. D genes are given only for firm matches. The size field is filled for only some rows; it gives once, few, many or a size class.

size: few
J: TRBJ1-5
D: TRBD1
V: TRBV4-1
CDR3: CASSQRNRGGNQPQHF
DNA: TGCGCCAGCAGCCAGAGAAACAGGGGGGGCAATCAGCCCCAGCATTTT

size: many
J: TRBJ2-7
D: NA
V: TRBV6-2/TRBV6-3
CDR3: CASSYPTTAPRASYEQYF
DNA: TGTGCCAGCAGTTACCCGACTACCGCACCAAGGGCATCCTACGAGCAGTACTTC

size: many
J: TRBJ2-5
D: TRBD1
V: TRBV29-1
CDR3: CSILDRGREETQYF
DNA: TGCAGCATTTTAGACAGGGGGCGCGAGGAGACCCAGTACTTC

size: NA
J: TRBJ2-7
D: NA
V: TRBV5-6
CDR3: CASSSNNYEQYF
DNA: TGTGCCAGCAGCTCGAACAATTACGAGCAGTACTTC

size: many
J: TRBJ2-7
D: NA
V: TRBV6-1
CDR3: CASSEGVGRFPYEQYF
DNA: TGTGCCAGCAGTGAAGGGGTGGGCAGATTTCCCTACGAGCAGTACTTC

size: once
J: TRBJ2-3
D: TRBD2
V: TRBV20-1
CDR3: CSADLLAGRPDTQYF
DNA: TGCAGTGCTGACCTACTAGCGGGTAGGCCAGATACGCAGTATTTT

size: NA
J: TRBJ1-1
D: NA
V: TRBV11-2
CDR3: CASSLEGEAFF
DNA: TGTGCCAGCAGCTTAGAAGGTGAAGCTTTCTTT

size: NA
J: TRBJ1-1
D: NA
V: TRBV28
CDR3: CASSSGGVTEAFF
DNA: TGTGCCAGCAGCTCGGGGGGGGTAACTGAAGCTTTCTTT

size: few
J: TRBJ2-2
D: NA
V: TRBV6-5
CDR3: CASSYSGRMAGTSGELFF
DNA: TGTGCCAGCAGTTATTCGGGGCGTATGGCAGGGACAAGCGGGGAGCTGTTTTTT

size: many
J: TRBJ1-5
D: NA
V: TRBV7-2
CDR3: CASSLGTLPQPQHF
DNA: TGTGCCAGCAGCTTGGGGACACTTCCCCAGCCCCAGCATTTT

size: NA
J: TRBJ2-2
D: NA
V: TRBV7-3
CDR3: CASSLDSWGPGELFF
DNA: TGTGCCAGCAGCTTAGACTCGTGGGGACCCGGGGAGCTGTTTTTT

size: many
J: TRBJ2-6
D: NA
V: TRBV7-3
CDR3: CASSSAPTISGANVLTF
DNA: TGTGCCAGCAGCTCCGCGCCAACAATCTCTGGGGCCAACGTCCTGACTTTC

size: few
J: TRBJ2-3
D: TRBD2
V: TRBV3-1
CDR3: CASSPNSGTKPSDTQYF
DNA: TGTGCCAGCAGCCCAAACTCCGGGACTAAGCCCTCAGATACGCAGTATTTT

size: NA
J: TRBJ2-5
D: NA
V: TRBV4-3
CDR3: CASSQEHREEGQETQYF
DNA: TGCGCCAGCAGCCAGGAACACAGGGAGGAGGGGCAAGAGACCCAGTACTTC

size: many
J: TRBJ1-1
D: NA
V: TRBV5-4
CDR3: CASSLKGTANTEAFF
DNA: TGTGCCAGCAGCTTGAAGGGGACCGCGAACACTGAAGCTTTCTTT

size: many
J: TRBJ1-2
D: TRBD1
V: TRBV5-1
CDR3: CASSTTGGGFGYTF
DNA: TGCGCCAGCAGCACAACAGGGGGCGGTTTTGGCTACACCTTC

size: many
J: TRBJ2-7
D: NA
V: TRBV18
CDR3: CASSPQNSYEQYF
DNA: TGTGCCAGCTCACCACAGAACAGCTACGAGCAGTACTTC

size: few
J: TRBJ1-6
D: NA
V: TRBV6-2/TRBV6-3
CDR3: CASSQMSSPLHF
DNA: TGTGCCAGCAGTCAGATGAGTTCACCCCTCCACTTT

size: few
J: TRBJ1-5
D: NA
V: TRBV10-3
CDR3: CAISGAGTQPQHF
DNA: TGTGCCATCAGTGGGGCCGGTACCCAGCCCCAGCATTTT

size: NA
J: TRBJ2-2
D: TRBD2
V: TRBV7-3
CDR3: CASSLLSQRGWTGELFF
DNA: TGTGCCAGCAGCCTCCTCAGCCAGCGGGGGTGGACCGGGGAGCTGTTTTTT

size: many
J: TRBJ2-1
D: TRBD2
V: TRBV18
CDR3: CASSLGRGFDEQFF
DNA: TGTGCCAGCTCACTCGGGAGGGGTTTCGATGAGCAGTTCTTC

size: once
J: TRBJ2-4
D: NA
V: TRBV12-3/TRBV12-4
CDR3: CASSTRGAVNRAKNIQYF
DNA: TGTGCCAGCAGTACGAGGGGAGCGGTAAATAGAGCCAAAAACATTCAGTACTTC

size: many
J: TRBJ2-7
D: TRBD1
V: TRBV14
CDR3: CASSLRQGQDEQYF
DNA: TGTGCCAGCAGCTTAAGACAGGGGCAGGACGAGCAGTACTTC

size: NA
J: TRBJ1-2
D: NA
V: TRBV6-1
CDR3: CASSAARGRGYGYTF
DNA: TGTGCCAGCAGTGCCGCACGGGGGAGGGGCTATGGCTACACCTTC

size: many
J: TRBJ2-1
D: TRBD1
V: TRBV6-5
CDR3: CASIKPGTDYNEQFF
DNA: TGTGCCAGCATCAAACCCGGGACAGACTACAATGAGCAGTTCTTC

size: once
J: TRBJ2-5
D: NA
V: TRBV29-1
CDR3: CSVEGPGLSQGTQYF
DNA: TGCAGCGTTGAAGGGCCGGGACTGAGCCAAGGGACCCAGTATTTC

size: many
J: TRBJ1-6
D: TRBD1
V: TRBV3-1
CDR3: CASSHLRTGAYNSPLHF
DNA: TGTGCCAGCAGCCATCTCCGGACAGGGGCGTATAATTCACCCCTCCACTTT

size: NA
J: TRBJ1-2
D: NA
V: TRBV6-2/TRBV6-3
CDR3: CASSYSNSVGYTF
DNA: TGTGCCAGCAGTTACTCGAATTCGGTTGGCTACACCTTC

size: many
J: TRBJ1-4
D: NA
V: TRBV20-1
CDR3: CSASIRYEKLFF
DNA: TGCAGTGCTAGTATCCGTTACGAAAAACTGTTTTTT

size: many
J: TRBJ1-5
D: NA
V: TRBV6-6
CDR3: CASSYRASPHQPQHF
DNA: TGTGCCAGCAGTTACAGGGCCTCCCCACATCAGCCCCAGCATTTT

size: many
J: TRBJ2-3
D: TRBD2
V: TRBV7-2
CDR3: CASSLDGTSGTDTQYF
DNA: TGTGCCAGCAGCTTAGACGGGACTAGCGGGACAGATACGCAGTATTTT

size: many
J: TRBJ2-3
D: NA
V: TRBV10-3
CDR3: CAISETYRVRTDTQYF
DNA: TGTGCCATCAGTGAGACGTACAGGGTAAGGACAGATACGCAGTATTTT

size: many
J: TRBJ2-5
D: NA
V: TRBV6-2/TRBV6-3
CDR3: CASSPHGLQMETQYF
DNA: TGTGCCAGCAGTCCACACGGACTACAGATGGAGACCCAGTACTTC

size: NA
J: TRBJ2-3
D: TRBD1
V: TRBV27
CDR3: CASSPYRGGTQYF
DNA: TGTGCCAGCAGTCCCTACAGGGGTGGGACGCAGTATTTT

size: NA
J: TRBJ2-7
D: NA
V: TRBV20-1
CDR3: CSARYAEDEQYF
DNA: TGCAGTGCTAGATACGCAGAGGACGAGCAGTACTTC

size: few
J: TRBJ2-2
D: NA
V: TRBV6-5
CDR3: CASWQGTGELFF
DNA: TGTGCCAGCTGGCAGGGGACCGGGGAGCTGTTTTTT

size: many
J: TRBJ1-2
D: TRBD1
V: TRBV7-3
CDR3: CASSFAGTGDGYTF
DNA: TGTGCCAGCAGCTTTGCCGGGACAGGGGATGGCTACACCTTC

size: many
J: TRBJ2-1
D: NA
V: TRBV7-2
CDR3: CASSLAQSLGNEQFF
DNA: TGTGCCAGCAGCTTAGCGCAGAGCCTCGGGAATGAGCAGTTCTTC

size: NA
J: TRBJ1-4
D: NA
V: TRBV20-1
CDR3: CSARDPTGVYEKLFF
DNA: TGCAGTGCTAGAGATCCGACAGGCGTTTATGAAAAACTGTTTTTT

size: few
J: TRBJ1-2
D: NA
V: TRBV6-2/TRBV6-3
CDR3: CASKGPGTNYGYTF
DNA: TGTGCCAGCAAGGGCCCGGGGACTAACTATGGCTACACCTTC

size: NA
J: TRBJ2-3
D: TRBD1
V: TRBV30
CDR3: CAWTPDRGLTDTQYF
DNA: TGTGCCTGGACCCCGGACAGGGGTCTCACAGATACGCAGTATTTT

size: many
J: TRBJ1-6
D: NA
V: TRBV10-3
CDR3: CAISESVDNSPLHF
DNA: TGTGCCATCAGTGAGTCGGTCGATAATTCACCCCTCCACTTT

size: NA
J: TRBJ2-7
D: TRBD2
V: TRBV7-2
CDR3: CANGPPGLAAYEQYF
DNA: TGTGCCAACGGCCCCCCAGGACTAGCGGCGTACGAGCAGTACTTC

size: NA
J: TRBJ2-1
D: TRBD1
V: TRBV5-1
CDR3: CASSPSGTGNEQFF
DNA: TGCGCCAGCAGCCCCTCCGGGACAGGGAATGAGCAGTTCTTC

size: NA
J: TRBJ1-2
D: TRBD1
V: TRBV7-2
CDR3: CASSPGQGNLYGYTF
DNA: TGTGCCAGCAGCCCGGGACAGGGGAACCTCTATGGCTACACCTTC

size: many
J: TRBJ1-2
D: TRBD1
V: TRBV29-1
CDR3: CSVEGTGGAYDGYTF
DNA: TGCAGCGTTGAAGGGACAGGGGGCGCGTACGACGGCTACACCTTC

size: few
J: TRBJ1-3
D: NA
V: TRBV7-9
CDR3: CASSLGGHLNTIYF
DNA: TGTGCCAGCAGCTTAGGAGGACATCTGAACACCATATATTTT

size: NA
J: TRBJ2-7
D: NA
V: TRBV3-1
CDR3: CAGSQGGGLGEQYF
DNA: TGTGCCGGCAGCCAAGGGGGAGGGTTAGGCGAGCAGTACTTC